The 13 T cell receptor beta chains reported below all come from one sample, sequenced in a study of T-cell memory formation after mild COVID-19. TCRdb re-analysed the 5' RACE reads in MiXCR, keeping a single row per CDR3 protein. This sample yields approximately 180,000 distinct CDR3 sequences, of which 16% are seen a single time; about 1.9% belongs to the top ten. Sequencing was performed on PBMCs or a T cell subset sorted from them (not recorded which). The receptor set was obtained from an adult woman who had mild COVID-19 (a few samples of this study predate the infection). Cell type and time point are not known.

The CDR3, as DNA: TGTGCCAGCAGTGACCGACAGGGGTTGGGGATCACTGAAGCTTTCTTT. This codes for CASSDRQGLGITEAFF. The chain combines TRBV2 with TRBJ1-1; 8 positions agree with TRBD1. V lost 3 bases, J lost 4 bases, and 10 bases stayed unmatched. Germline V gives CDR1 SNHLY, CDR2 FYNNEI. The CDR3 sequence is 16 residues long.

In this sample, this clonotype turned up a few times. V gene TRBV9 combines with J gene TRBJ2-2; D ambiguous. The CDR3 length is 15 residues. The V and J ends lost 0 bases and 1 base respectively, with 7 bases between them. The germline V gene has CDR1 SGDLS and CDR2 YYNGEE. The CDR3 spells CASSVVGKNTGELFF. The CDR3 region has the DNA TGTGCCAGCAGCGTAGTTGGGAAGAACACCGGGGAGCTGTTTTTT.

J is TRBJ1-2 and V is TRBV3-1, with 8 bases lining up with TRBD1. Germline V gene data show CDR1 as LGHDT and CDR2 as YNNKEL (reference sequence). The CDR3 is 15 amino acids. J gave up 4 bases and V 4 bases, and 8 bases lay outside the gene matches. In nucleotides, the CDR3 is TGTGCCAGCAGCCCTTGGACAGGGTACAGCTATGGCTACACCTTC. Translation: CASSPWTGYSYGYTF.

The table lists this clonotype with a few counts. This chain links TRBV24-1 with TRBJ2-3, with 9 bases fitting TRBD1. In germline, CDR1 is KGHDR, CDR2 SFDVKD. The CDR3 consists of 14 residues. J lost 7 bases, V lost 5 bases, and 6 bases had no gene match. CDR3 amino acids: CATSGHRGRNTQYF. In DNA, the CDR3 is TGTGCCACCAGTGGTCACAGGGGGCGAAATACGCAGTATTTT.

The chain joins TRBV14 to TRBJ1-2; no definite D call. Germline CDR1 SGHDN, CDR2 FVKESK. Trimming shortened V by 4 bases and J by 2 bases, and 14 bases separated the two germline ends. This CDR3 contains 15 residues. In nucleotides, the CDR3 is TGTGCCAGCAGCCGCCTTCCCCCGGGGAACTATGGCTACACCTTC. This sequence encodes CASSRLPPGNYGYTF.

This clonotype was detected only a few times. The chain carries TRBV12-3 or TRBV12-4 and TRBJ2-6; the D gene is possibly TRBD1 (5 bases). Trimming cost V 6 bases and J 4 bases, with 10 bases left between them. The length of the CDR3 is 14 residues. The CDR3 loop reads CASRDRQGANVLTF. CDR3 DNA: TGTGCCAGCAGAGATCGACAGGGGGCCAACGTCCTGACTTTC.

The V call is TRBV29-1, the J call TRBJ1-2; the D gene is possibly TRBD1 (5 bases). Trimming left V 0 bases short and J 7 bases short, with 12 bases between. The CDR3 has 13 amino acids. CDR1 is SQVTM and CDR2 is ANQGSEA in the germline V gene. The CDR3 loop is CSVEEGRGIGYTF. The DNA of the CDR3 is TGCAGCGTTGAAGAAGGGCGGGGGATTGGCTACACCTTC.

The chain's CDR3 is CASSLISTSGLSDTQYF. CDR3 bases: TGTGCCAGCAGCTTAATATCTACTAGCGGGTTGTCAGATACGCAGTATTTT. The V gene is TRBV7-8, the J gene TRBJ2-3; 9 bases are a match to TRBD2. From germline, CDR1 is SGHVS and CDR2 FQNEAQ. CDR3 length: 17 amino acids. J gave up 4 bases and V 2 bases, and 10 bases lay outside the gene matches.

The CDR3 DNA is TGTGCCAGCAGTTTAAGACAGGGCACTGAAGCTTTCTTT. This sequence encodes CASSLRQGTEAFF. This chain links TRBV27 with TRBJ1-1, with 7 positions matching TRBD1. In germline, CDR1 is MNHEY, CDR2 SMNVEV (reference sequence). The trim removed 2 bases at V and 4 bases at J, leaving 1 base unmatched. The length of the CDR3 is 13 residues.

This clonotype was recorded a few times. In DNA, the CDR3 is TGTGCCAGCAGCTTGGAAGAGAACTATGGCTACACCTTC. Its translation is CASSLEENYGYTF. The chain employs TRBV5-5 and TRBJ1-2, with D unresolved. The germline V and J ends were trimmed by 0 bases and 2 bases, with 5 bases remaining between them. CDR1 and CDR2 (germline): SGHKS, YYEKEE (reference sequence). The CDR3 covers 13 residues.

This clonotype occurred a few times. This CDR3 reads CASSFDRSEAFF. The CDR3 DNA reads as TGTGCCAGCAGCTTCGACAGGAGTGAAGCTTTCTTT. This chain connects TRBV7-2 to TRBJ1-1; TRBD1 might be the D (6 bases). Trimming removed 3 bases at V and 7 bases at J, with 9 bases between. The CDR3 length is 12 residues. Per germline, CDR1 SGHTA and CDR2 FQGNSA.

The chain joins TRBV4-1 to TRBJ2-2; weak D call: TRBD1 (6 bases). Trimming pared 1 base from V and 6 bases from J, leaving 9 bases between. Germline V gene sequence: CDR1 MGHRA, CDR2 YSYEKL. The CDR3 contains 14 residues. The CDR3 reads CASSQVSGAGELFF. The CDR3 DNA reads TGCGCCAGCAGCCAAGTCTCAGGGGCCGGGGAGCTGTTTTTT.

This clonotype was found once. V usage is TRBV2 and J usage is TRBJ1-2; TRBD1 is a possible D gene (6 bases). The CDR3 totals 16 residues. V lost 2 bases to trimming and J lost 4 bases, with 17 bases between them. Looked up from germline, CDR1 is SNHLY and CDR2 is FYNNEI. As DNA, the CDR3 is TGTGCCAGCAGTGAACGCTTGGGACATGGGTTCTATGGCTACACCTTC. Protein sequence: CASSERLGHGFYGYTF.